The rows below give T cell receptor beta chains drawn from one sample of a study of CD8 T cells in ankylosing spondylitis. TCRdb recomputed calls from the 5' RACE reads with MiXCR, one row per CDR3 protein. The sample carries about 240,000 distinct CDR3 sequences, around 7.8% recorded once. Sequencing was done on a sample of blood, either unsorted or a sorted T cell fraction (not recorded which). Receptor source: a male donor with ankylosing spondylitis or in good health (not recorded which). CDR3s include the opening cysteine and the closing phenylalanine or tryptophan. Fields, in order: J gene, V gene, CDR3 length, CDR3 protein.

J gene: TRBJ1-1; V gene: TRBV10-1; CDR3 length: 13; CDR3 protein: CASSLTSGTEAFF
J gene: TRBJ1-2; V gene: TRBV20-1; CDR3 length: 16; CDR3 protein: CSARDIGGGADYGYTF
J gene: TRBJ1-2; V gene: TRBV28; CDR3 length: 15; CDR3 protein: CASRMTEEAPYGYSF
J gene: TRBJ1-5; V gene: TRBV6-1; CDR3 length: 14; CDR3 protein: CASSNRDRNQPQHF
J gene: TRBJ2-1; V gene: TRBV24-1; CDR3 length: 15; CDR3 protein: CATSDQGQIYNEQFF
J gene: TRBJ1-2; V gene: TRBV5-1; CDR3 length: 16; CDR3 protein: CASCLAGQTGLDGYTF
J gene: TRBJ1-6; V gene: TRBV20-1; CDR3 length: 13; CDR3 protein: CSAMGRGPGSLHF
J gene: TRBJ2-5; V gene: TRBV5-8; CDR3 length: 17; CDR3 protein: CASSAGTSGLAQETQYF
J gene: TRBJ2-2; V gene: TRBV7-2; CDR3 length: 13; CDR3 protein: CASSLLETGELFF
J gene: TRBJ1-5; V gene: TRBV12-3/TRBV12-4; CDR3 length: 14; CDR3 protein: CASSPSVGQGPQHF
J gene: TRBJ2-7; V gene: TRBV5-1; CDR3 length: 13; CDR3 protein: CASSSQLRDEQYF
J gene: TRBJ2-1; V gene: TRBV5-1; CDR3 length: 17; CDR3 protein: CASSLGAAGLADNEQFF
J gene: TRBJ2-2; V gene: TRBV30; CDR3 length: 16; CDR3 protein: CAWSVGLRGNTGELFF
J gene: TRBJ2-4; V gene: TRBV12-3/TRBV12-4; CDR3 length: 14; CDR3 protein: CASSLAQTGGAQYF